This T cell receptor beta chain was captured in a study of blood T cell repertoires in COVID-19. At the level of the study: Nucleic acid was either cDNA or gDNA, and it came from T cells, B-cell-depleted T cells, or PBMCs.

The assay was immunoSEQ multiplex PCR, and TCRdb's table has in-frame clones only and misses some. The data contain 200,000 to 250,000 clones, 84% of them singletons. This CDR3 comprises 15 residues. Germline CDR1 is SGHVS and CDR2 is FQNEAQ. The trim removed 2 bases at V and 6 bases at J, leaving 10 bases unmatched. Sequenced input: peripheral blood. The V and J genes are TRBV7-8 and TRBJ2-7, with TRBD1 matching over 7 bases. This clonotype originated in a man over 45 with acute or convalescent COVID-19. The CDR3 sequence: CASSLIGGSLGEQYF. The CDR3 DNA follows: TGTGCCAGCAGCTTAATAGGGGGCAGCCTAGGCGAGCAGTACTTC.